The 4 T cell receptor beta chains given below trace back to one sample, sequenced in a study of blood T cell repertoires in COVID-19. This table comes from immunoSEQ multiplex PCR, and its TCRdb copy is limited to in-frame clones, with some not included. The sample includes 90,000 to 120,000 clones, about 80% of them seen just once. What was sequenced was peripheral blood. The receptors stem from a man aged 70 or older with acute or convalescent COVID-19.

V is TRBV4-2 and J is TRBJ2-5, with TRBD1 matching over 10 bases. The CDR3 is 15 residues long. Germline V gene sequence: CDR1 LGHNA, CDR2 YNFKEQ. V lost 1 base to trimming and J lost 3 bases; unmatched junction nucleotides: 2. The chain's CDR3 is CASSQGTGGKETQYF. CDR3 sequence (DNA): TGTGCCAGCAGCCAAGGGACAGGGGGAAAAGAGACCCAGTACTTC.

This chain's CDR3 is CASNERGAEETQYF. For the CDR3, the DNA is TGTGCCAGCAACGAACGGGGGGCCGAAGAGACCCAGTACTTC. The chain combines TRBV2 with TRBJ2-5, with D perhaps TRBD2 (7 bases). V dropped 7 bases and J dropped 3 bases, with 15 bases sitting between them. This CDR3 comprises 14 residues. Germline V CDR1 and CDR2: SNHLY, FYNNEI.

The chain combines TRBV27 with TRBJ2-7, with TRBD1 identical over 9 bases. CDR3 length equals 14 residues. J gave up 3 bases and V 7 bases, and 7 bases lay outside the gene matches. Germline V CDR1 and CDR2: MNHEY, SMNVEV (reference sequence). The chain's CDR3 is CASTSGQGVYEQYF. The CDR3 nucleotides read TGTGCCAGCACCTCGGGACAGGGTGTCTACGAGCAGTACTTC.

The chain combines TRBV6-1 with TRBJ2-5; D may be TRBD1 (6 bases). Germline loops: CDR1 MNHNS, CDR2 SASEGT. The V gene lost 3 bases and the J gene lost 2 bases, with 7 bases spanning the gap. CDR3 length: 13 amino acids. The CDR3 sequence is CASSDGQQETQYF. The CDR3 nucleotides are TGTGCCAGCAGTGATGGACAGCAAGAGACCCAGTACTTC.